This T cell receptor (beta chain) was found in a study of OX40 agonist ivuxolimab in advanced cancers. Study overall: Ivuxolimab was administered intravenously to patients at 0.01 to 10 mg/kg every 2 weeks. At 82.7% male, the cohort had a mean age of 60 years, ranging from about 20 to 79. The study's findings and limits: Expanded peripheral T cells had an undetermined antigen specificity.

A note on this clone: The antigen remains undetermined.

Trimming cost V 0 bases and J 1 base; bases outside gene matches: 11. The CDR3 has 20 amino acids. Germline-derived CDR1 and CDR2 are MDHEN and SYDVKM. Profiling relied on immunoSEQ multiplex PCR, and the TCRdb table lists in-frame clones only, not all of them. The repertoire holds around 70,000 clones, over 75% seen once, with 0.75% to 1% in the top ten. This receptor was taken from an adult with an advanced solid tumor such as melanoma, head and neck, liver or kidney cancer. This chain uses TRBV28 with TRBJ2-2; 10 nucleotides match TRBD1. This specimen was CD4+ or CD8+ T cells sorted from blood, taken in a trial of the OX40 agonist ivuxolimab. CDR3 sequence (DNA): TGTGCCAGCAGTTTATGGGACGGGACAGGGGTTAGCCTGAACACCGGGGAGCTGTTTTTT. Its translation: CASSLWDGTGVSLNTGELFF.